This T cell receptor beta chain comes out of a study of human T cells and chemical hapten exposure. On the study more broadly: Sensitizing treatment utilized 2% DPC over an approximately 2 cm by approximately 2 cm portion of upper inner arm skin.

In its sample, this clonotype was seen many times. This CDR3 is 16 amino acids long. CDR1 MNHEY and CDR2 SVGEGT come from the germline V gene. The germline V and J ends were trimmed by 2 bases and 0 bases, with 11 bases remaining between them. TCRdb fed the RACE reads into MiXCR, producing one record per CDR3 protein. This repertoire shows about 84,000 distinct CDR3 sequences, 10% to 12% found once; its top ten account for about 3.5%. Time point meaning: patch test 3, about 24 weeks after DPC sensitization. Treatment: therapeutic diphenylcyclopropenone sensitization with weekly scalp DPC. The authors extracted total RNA from unfractionated whole blood.

This chain links TRBV6-2 or TRBV6-3 with TRBJ2-4; D unclear. The source of this sequence is a woman aged 45-65 years with alopecia areata. Some clones in this sample may be carry-over from other donors' samples. The sample here was whole blood, taken in connection with sensitization to the hapten diphenylcyclopropenone (DPC). Here the CDR3 DNA reads TGTGCCAGCAGTTACGGGGTCGGCGTAGCCAAAAACATTCAGTACTTC. It codes for CASSYGVGVAKNIQYF.